Presented here are 13 T cell receptor beta chains from one specimen sequenced in a study of spatial heterogeneity in lung cancer. Points from the study as a whole: Tumors with more nonsynonymous mutations had more expanded intratumoral alpha and beta TCRs.

These receptors' antigens are unknown. Documented time point: sample taken at primary tumor resection. Using its own MiXCR run on the 5' RACE reads, TCRdb lists one record per CDR3 protein. The table has more than 2,000 distinct CDR3 sequences, 2% to 2.5% seen once. The sample in question was lung tumor tissue, obtained at surgery. All receptors derive from a male donor with early-stage non-small cell lung cancer.

This clonotype qualifies as medium-sized. The chain recombines TRBV3-1 with TRBJ1-3; D ambiguous. The V gene's germline CDR1 is LGHDT and CDR2 YNNKEL (reference sequence). This CDR3 comprises 15 residues. The V gene lost 5 bases and the J gene lost 0 bases, with 11 bases spanning the gap. CDR3 coding DNA: TGTGCCAGCAGCTCCCGACCAACCTCTGGAAACACCATATATTTT. Translation gives CASSSRPTSGNTIYF.

By sample share, this clonotype is medium-sized. This chain uses TRBV6-1 with TRBJ2-1; no definite D call. Germline-derived CDR1 and CDR2 are MNHNS and SASEGT. Trimming left V 10 bases short and J 3 bases short, with 19 bases between. This CDR3 comprises 15 residues. Written as DNA, the CDR3 is TGTGCCACCACAGACCGCCCGACCCTCTACAATGAGCAGTTCTTC. This gives the protein CATTDRPTLYNEQFF.

The chain recombines TRBV19 with TRBJ1-1; weak D call: TRBD1 (5 bases). This CDR3 spans 13 amino acids. Per the germline V gene, CDR1 is LNHDA and CDR2 is SQIVND (reference sequence). V shed 1 base and J shed 4 bases, with 7 bases lying between them. Here the CDR3 reads CASSIGGGTEAFF. CDR3 in DNA: TGTGCCAGTAGTATAGGGGGCGGCACTGAAGCTTTCTTT.

By its share, this clonotype is medium-sized. The chain uses TRBV4-1 and TRBJ1-1; D gene ambiguous. Trimming removed 1 base at V and 8 bases at J, with 17 bases between. The germline gives CDR1 MGHRA, CDR2 YSYEKL. This CDR3 has 15 amino acids. The CDR3 here is CASSQVKDLDREAFF. The CDR3 nucleotides read TGCGCCAGCAGCCAAGTGAAGGATCTAGACCGAGAAGCTTTCTTT.

Within the sample, this clonotype is medium-sized. The chain uses TRBV7-9 and TRBJ1-5; 9 bases line up with TRBD1. The germline V gene has CDR1 SEHNR and CDR2 FQNEAQ (reference sequence). The trim removed 8 bases at V and 4 bases at J, leaving 3 bases unmatched. The CDR3 runs to 13 residues. CDR3 sequence: CASSDRGNQPQHF. The CDR3 region has the DNA TGTGCCAGCTCGGACAGGGGTAATCAGCCCCAGCATTTT.

This clonotype is categorized as medium-sized (0.01 to 0.1%). The rearrangement joins TRBV10-1 to TRBJ1-1; D uncertain. Germline V gene lookup returns CDR1 WNHNN and CDR2 SYGVQD (reference sequence). Trimming took off 2 bases at V and 0 bases at J, with 10 bases between the two ends. The CDR3 is 15 amino acids. CDR3 nucleotides: TGCGCCAGCAGTGAGCGTAGAGGGATGAACACTGAAGCTTTCTTT. It is translated as CASSERRGMNTEAFF.

In this sample, this clonotype is medium-sized. The genes are TRBV19 and TRBJ2-1, with no clear D. CDR3 size: 12 residues. Trimming cost V 1 base and J 6 bases, with 4 bases left between them. Per germline, CDR1 LNHDA and CDR2 SQIVND (reference sequence). The CDR3 here is CASSIAGNEQFF. In DNA, the CDR3 is TGTGCCAGTAGTATAGCGGGCAATGAGCAGTTCTTC.

This clonotype is medium-sized (0.01 to 0.1%). The chain links TRBV6-4 to TRBJ2-3; D not resolved. The CDR3 is 13 residues long. The germline CDR1 and CDR2 sequences are MRHNA and SNTAGT. V was shortened by 3 bases and J by 1 base, with 5 bases between the two germline ends. The CDR3 DNA sequence: TGTGCCAGCAGTGAAGATGGCACAGATACGCAGTATTTT. Translated, it gives CASSEDGTDTQYF.

This clonotype rates as medium-sized. The chain carries TRBV29-1 and TRBJ2-1; a weak D match, TRBD2 (6 bases). Looked up from germline, CDR1 is SQVTM and CDR2 is ANQGSEA. With 4 bases removed from V and 5 bases from J, the gap between germline ends came to 12 bases. The length of the CDR3 is 13 residues. The CDR3 sequence is CSVGLAANNEQFF. The CDR3 DNA reads TGCAGCGTTGGGTTAGCGGCGAACAATGAGCAGTTCTTC.

This clonotype qualifies as medium-sized. The gene calls are TRBV9 and TRBJ1-1; 9 bases are shared with TRBD1. Trimming at V came to 3 bases and at J to 0 bases, leaving 9 bases not matched to a gene. The CDR3 covers 17 residues. From germline, CDR1 is SGDLS and CDR2 YYNGEE. CDR3 sequence: CASSEGTGSFVNTEAFF. CDR3 sequence (DNA): TGTGCCAGCAGCGAGGGGACAGGGAGCTTTGTGAACACTGAAGCTTTCTTT.

By its share, this clonotype is medium-sized (0.01 to 0.1%). The chain uses TRBV24-1 and TRBJ1-2, with D uncertain. From germline, CDR1 is KGHDR and CDR2 SFDVKD. The CDR3 loop spans 12 amino acids. V dropped 3 bases and J dropped 8 bases, with 9 bases sitting between them. The CDR3 nucleotides read TGTGCCACCAGTGATACGCTAAGGGGCTACACCTTC. Its translation: CATSDTLRGYTF.

This clonotype is labeled as medium-sized (0.01 to 0.1%). The chain joins TRBV7-9 to TRBJ1-2; TRBD1 agrees at 7 bases. The germline gives CDR1 SEHNR, CDR2 FQNEAQ (reference sequence). V was clipped by 5 bases and J by 3 bases; unmatched bases: 3. The CDR3 has 13 amino acids. The CDR3 region has the DNA TGTGCCAGCAGCCCCACAGGGGACTATGGCTACACCTTC. This gives the protein CASSPTGDYGYTF.

Sample share makes this clonotype medium-sized. This chain uses TRBV2 with TRBJ2-7; no definite D call. Germline CDR1 is SNHLY and CDR2 is FYNNEI. V lost 7 bases, J lost 1 base, and 17 bases lay in between. The CDR3 loop spans 15 amino acids. This chain's CDR3 is CASILREYRSYEQYF. The CDR3 DNA follows: TGTGCCAGCATTTTAAGAGAATACAGATCCTACGAGCAGTACTTC.